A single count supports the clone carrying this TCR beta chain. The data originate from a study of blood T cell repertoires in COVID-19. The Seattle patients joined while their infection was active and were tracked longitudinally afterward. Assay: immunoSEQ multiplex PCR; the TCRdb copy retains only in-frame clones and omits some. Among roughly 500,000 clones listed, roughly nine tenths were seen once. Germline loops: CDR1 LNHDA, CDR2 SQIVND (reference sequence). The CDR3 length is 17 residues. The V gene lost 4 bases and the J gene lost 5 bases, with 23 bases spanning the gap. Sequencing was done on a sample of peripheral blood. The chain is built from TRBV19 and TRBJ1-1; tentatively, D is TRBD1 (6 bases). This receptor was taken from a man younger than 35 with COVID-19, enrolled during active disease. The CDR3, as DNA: TGTGCCAGTAGTACCGGCTCGTGGGGGGGCGCAAGGACTGAAGCTTTCTTT. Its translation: CASSTGSWGGARTEAFF.